The sequence of this T cell receptor beta chain was determined in a study of cytomegalovirus exposure and HLA in healthy donors (dated by TCRdb to the late 2010s). About the full investigation: An earlier analysis of approximately 640 of the donors reported approximately 300 Gb of sequence data and around 110 million unique TCR beta sequences from about 179 million T cells. Rather than drawing on any new phenotypic data, the later analysis identified candidate immune exposures from TCR beta sequences and the way those sequences occurred across donors. Every discovery cohort repertoire had been produced on one sequencing platform. To decide whether each TCR beta V gene segment behaved as functional or pseudogenic, an earlier analysis of some 600 of the donors relied on high-throughput TCR beta sequencing. A later analysis re-analyzed previously published TCR beta repertoires from roughly 630 donors and added high-resolution HLA genotyping to study TCR occurrence patterns. The genetic ancestry cluster associated with self-reported Caucasian donors included roughly four fifths of the 398 genotyped donors. Typing coverage differed by locus: A, B, C, DRB1 and DQB1 were typed in roughly 629-630 donors, DQA1 in 500 to 550, DPA1 in over 600, and DPB1 in approximately 450. Donor age, sex, ethnicity and CMV serostatus were compiled together with the repertoire data. An early release that covered approximately 600 HLA-typed donors contained approximately 290 gigabases of sequencing data and 70 million to 100 million unique TCR sequences. To predict cytomegalovirus infection status, the study combined high-throughput TCR immunosequencing, statistical association of individual TCRs with disease status, and machine learning. Class I and class II HLA loci were covered by the typing at four-digit resolution. The study used immunosequencing to profile the T cell repertoires of approximately 630 subjects and linked those repertoires to cytomegalovirus serostatus. Among 398 genotyped donors of the cohort, an average of roughly 230,000 unique TCR beta nucleotide sequences was sequenced per donor, of which about 18% were non-productive. The study aimed to test whether signatures of past pathogen exposure could be identified by cataloging public T cell receptors. In a later genetic analysis, genome-wide SNP genotypes for about 55% of the roughly 670 donors were used, and that subset was treated as a discovery cohort. Four to six DR-DQ haplotypes were handled as single units for association and clustering, since linkage in the cohort was strong. Along with the roughly 710-subject first cohort, a separate validation cohort of 120 different subjects was used. General study outcomes and caveats: According to a later analysis, TCR association rates differed among HLA loci, with DRB1 alleles showing the most associated TCRs and HLA-C alleles showing the fewest. Only TCR beta chains were sequenced in this cohort, and the absence of alpha or paired-chain data limited detectable features. Compared with equally common non-associated chains, HLA-associated TCR beta chains in a later analysis were more clonally expanded and had lower generation probabilities. A further reported finding was that TCR beta sequences accurately predicted the HLA-A and HLA-B alleles for most subjects in the first cohort. Assigning TCR associations to individual alleles was difficult when HLA alleles, especially DR and DQ, strongly co-occurred. According to a later analysis, most CMV-associated TCR beta chains appeared to be HLA-restricted, and the HLA associations seemed to be driven largely by CMV exposure. Because HLA typing was unavailable for some donors at each locus, only the typed subset was used in association tests. In vitro tests confirmed that a few of the cytomegalovirus-associated TCR beta chains recognize cytomegalovirus antigens. While some public TCRs were present in many individuals, most TCR sequences turned up only very rarely across donors. An association between a missense DCLRE1C variant and V-gene and J-gene trimming of TCR beta chains was found in a later genetic analysis and replicated in an independent cohort. The study listed 164 TCR beta chains as associated with cytomegalovirus. Because counts were too low, 15 or so rarely observed V segments, including chromosome 9 orphons, were excluded from the earlier analysis of a few hundred of the donors. The authors suggested that the approach could potentially be extended to other disease states and immunological phenotypes. Immune exposure information for the cohort was limited to CMV serostatus. The classifier was reported to diagnose cytomegalovirus status with high specificity and sensitivity in both the original cohort and the validation cohort. Correlated functional status among segregating V segments might be attributable to linkage disequilibrium, but an unknown experimental factor could not be ruled out. Compared with the 666-donor mean, donors in an Asian-associated ancestry cluster had fewer N-insertions in productive TCRs, according to a later genetic analysis. Roughly uniform sequencing depth across donors was assumed in presence/absence analyses, although this assumption may not hold. A cluster of highly shared sequence variants was judged likely to be a technical artifact of the sequencing pipeline. In an earlier analysis of roughly 500 of the donors, most TCR beta V segments appeared in productive rearrangements about 87% or about 30% of the time, broadly matching IMGT annotations. Some IMGT-functional V segments, including TRBV6-2 and TRBV6-3, could not be told apart with the 87-base-pair reads, so those segments were excluded. Specific HLA alleles were associated with roughly 17,000 TCR beta sequences at a false discovery rate of 0.05 in a later analysis. In a later analysis, several top co-occurrence clusters were reported to appear linked to parvovirus B19, influenza, CMV and Epstein-Barr virus.

From the germline V gene (reference sequence), CDR1 is PRHDT and CDR2 is FYEKMQ. Germline trimming amounts to 4 bases on V and 10 bases on J, with 12 as the count of junction bases outside the gene matches. The CDR3, cysteine through phenylalanine, is 15 amino acids long. The only DNA kept is the CDR3, 45 bases in frame from the first base. The cohort was made up of several hundred healthy bone marrow donors. At the time of sampling, every cohort member was nominally healthy, though immune exposures that went unrecorded were likely present. The donor was CMV seronegative and belonged to the group of 352 seronegative cohort members. A peripheral blood sample was provided by each donor, and peripheral blood mononuclear cells were used for TCR beta sequencing. The Qiagen DNeasy Blood Extraction Kit was used to extract genomic DNA from the blood cell samples. Worth noting for this clone: It lacks a known antigen. The input lacks base qualities; no much larger clone sits a single base away.

Libraries were constructed by the immunoSEQ multiplex PCR assay. For the multiplex PCR, a mixture combining 60 forward primers for TCR Vbeta segments and 13 reverse primers for TCR Jbeta segments was used. Amplification of the CDR3 region of rearranged TCR beta genes was performed with a multiplex PCR assay on genomic DNA. Amplified TCR beta libraries were sequenced as 87-base-pair reads on the Illumina HiSeq System. As for the original processing: A later analysis tallied 80 million to 95 million unique TCR beta chains across the 700 or so repertoires, and roughly 11 million of those chains were shared by two or more donors. A nearest-neighbor algorithm error-corrected the raw reads and collapsed the reads into unique sequences, merging closely related sequences to remove PCR and sequencing errors. To assign V, D and J gene segments, CDR3 sequences were aligned to IMGT reference sequences. For a sequence to be retained, a match of at least six nucleotides was required to both a V gene segment and a J gene segment. Rearrangements were called productive when the CDR3 lacked stop codons and stayed in frame with V and J; all others were non-productive. CDR3 was defined by IMGT convention, running from the second conserved V-encoded cysteine to the conserved J-encoded phenylalanine. The earlier analysis of 587 of the donors excluded sequences that lacked an unambiguous match to a single V gene segment. In an earlier analysis of about 590 of the donors, a V segment was called functional when productive rearrangements were above 56.7%, and segregating when the standard deviation between donors exceeded 5%. A statistical classification framework was built for diagnosing cytomegalovirus status from the catalog of TCR beta chain sequences. A later analysis assigned V and J genes by comparing TCR nucleotide sequences with IMGT/GENE-DB human TR gene sequences. In a later analysis, CDR3 sequences and most-parsimonious VDJ recombination scenarios were assigned using the TCRdist pipeline. In a later analysis, each TCR beta chain was defined by its CDR3 amino acid sequence together with its V-gene family, and reads without a unique V-gene family were excluded. To address suspected cross-contamination and a sequencing artifact, a later analysis removed around 600 highly shared, low-generation-probability nucleotide sequences. In a later analysis, a clonal expansion index for each public chain was calculated from normalized within-repertoire ranks of inferred template counts. In a later analysis, generation probabilities were computed with a VDJ recombination model fitted to out-of-frame rearrangements, and the resulting probabilities were checked against IGoR. In a later analysis, hypergeometric tests were used to score TCR-TCR, TCR-HLA and TCR-CMV co-occurrence, with a repertoire-size bias correction applied to TCR pairs. To estimate false discovery rates, a later analysis permuted the HLA or CMV assignments 20 times. In a later analysis, co-occurring TCRs were grouped using DBSCAN, and TCRdist sequence similarity was added for clustering within HLA-allele-positive subsets. Repertoires with fewer than 30,000 or more than 120,000 public chains were left out of co-occurrence clustering, as were four to six repertoires with anomalous nucleotide sharing. TCRdb provides this immuneACCESS table in a form limited to in-frame rearrangements. Some clones are lacking; in checked studies, under half of them reflect an unresolved V gene, and why the rest are absent is not known. That table is the source of V, J and clone size, and D and trimming were worked out from the DNA. Counted in this sample were some 130,000 clones; 75% to 80% of them appeared once. The ten biggest clones cover 2% to 2.5% of the sample.

The sequencing sample was made of PBMCs. The receptor was derived from a man between 25 and 39 years old in good health and CMV-seronegative. The rearrangement joined TRBV13 to TRBJ2-1; 8 of the junction bases match TRBD2. The DNA sequence is as follows: TGTGCCAGCAGCTACTGGACTAGCAGTCGGTCGGAGCAGTTCTTC. This sequence encodes CASSYWTSSRSEQFF.